Following are 22 T cell receptor beta chains from one sample sequenced in a study of sequential checkpoint blockade in melanoma (dated by TCRdb to between 2017 and 2020). Read against the paper, the sample's treatment or condition label means: randomized to nivolumab then ipilimumab (arm A) or the reverse (arm B). Library method: the immunoSEQ multiplex PCR assay. Drawn from immuneACCESS, this table holds only the in-frame rearrangements with V and J called that TCRdb kept. Clones are partly lost; checked studies trace under half to an unresolved V gene and leave the rest unexplained. The sample yields 3,500 to 4,500 clones; 55% to 70% were counted once. 73% of the sample goes to the ten largest clones. Sequenced material: CD8+ T cells sorted from blood (inferred from file names), taken from a patient given nivolumab and ipilimumab in sequence. The origin of the receptors is a human donor with melanoma.

This clone turned up a few times. The genes are TRBV30 and TRBJ2-7; the match to TRBD1 covers 7 bases. This CDR3 spans 14 amino acids. Germline V CDR1 and CDR2: GTSNPN, SVGIG (reference sequence). V was clipped by 4 bases and J by 7 bases; unmatched bases: 13. CDR3 amino acids: CAWNGGEGAGEQYF. The CDR3 nucleotides are TGTGCCTGGAATGGAGGAGAGGGGGCAGGGGAGCAGTACTTC.

CDR3 loop: CASSPGHGFHSNTEAFF. The CDR3 DNA sequence: TGCGCCAGCAGCCCAGGACATGGCTTCCACTCGAACACTGAAGCTTTCTTT. The chain uses TRBV4-1 and TRBJ1-1, with D possibly being TRBD1 (5 bases). Germline V gene data show CDR1 as MGHRA and CDR2 as YSYEKL. Trimming stripped 4 bases from V and 1 base from J, with 19 bases between. The CDR3 loop spans 17 amino acids.

The V call is TRBV6-1, the J call TRBJ2-7; 8 bases align to TRBD2. Germline-derived CDR1 and CDR2 are MNHNS and SASEGT. The CDR3 is made up of 17 amino acids. Trimming removed 2 bases from V and 4 bases from J; junction bases left unmatched: 13. CDR3 in amino acids: CASSERGGLTGGYEQYF. The CDR3 DNA reads as TGTGCCAGCAGTGAACGGGGGGGGTTGACAGGCGGTTACGAGCAGTACTTC.

This rearrangement joins TRBV6-1 to TRBJ2-1, with D hard to call. V was trimmed by 2 bases and J by 2 bases, leaving 4 bases between them. Germline-derived CDR1 and CDR2 are MNHNS and SASEGT. This CDR3 comprises 13 residues. The CDR3 bases are TGTGCCAGCAGTGAACTACCCTACAATGAGCAGTTCTTC. This codes for CASSELPYNEQFF.

The rearrangement joins TRBV4-1 to TRBJ1-1; tentative D call: TRBD1 (5 bases). The V and J ends lost 1 base and 3 bases respectively, with 15 bases between them. This CDR3 has 16 residues. Per germline, CDR1 MGHRA and CDR2 YSYEKL. CDR3 region: CASSQGGGEVDTEAFF. CDR3 sequence (DNA): TGCGCCAGCAGCCAAGGGGGAGGGGAGGTGGACACTGAAGCTTTCTTT.

The chain joins TRBV4-2 to TRBJ2-7, with a possible D match to TRBD2 (5 bases). Germline loops: CDR1 LGHNA, CDR2 YNFKEQ. The CDR3 consists of 13 residues. Trimming took off 4 bases at V and 2 bases at J, with 9 bases between the two ends. This CDR3 is CASSLAGAYEQYF. CDR3 DNA: TGTGCCAGCAGCCTGGCGGGTGCCTACGAGCAGTACTTC.

The chain carries TRBV9 and TRBJ2-7; D may be TRBD1 (6 bases). The CDR3 has 13 residues. Trimming stripped 2 bases from V and 2 bases from J, with 8 bases between. Germline CDR1 reads SGDLS; CDR2 reads YYNGEE. CDR3 residues: CASSVRDTYEQYF. The CDR3 region has the DNA TGTGCCAGCAGCGTCCGGGACACCTACGAGCAGTACTTC.

V and J are TRBV4-3 and TRBJ2-5; TRBD2 matches 9 bases. V was clipped by 0 bases and J by 4 bases; unmatched bases: 9. The germline V gene encodes CDR1 LGHNA and CDR2 YSLEER. The CDR3 covers 17 residues. DNA for the CDR3: TGCGCCAGCAGCCAAGATTACGCGGGAGGGCCGGGAGAGACCCAGTACTTC. It yields the protein CASSQDYAGGPGETQYF.

This clone is judged large. The chain carries TRBV10-3 and TRBJ2-5, with 7 bases that match TRBD2. Germline lookup yields CDR1 ENHRY and CDR2 SYGVKD. The CDR3 has 17 amino acids. V lost 0 bases and J lost 1; bases outside the gene matches: 8. For the CDR3, the DNA is TGTGCCATCAGTGAGTCTCCAAGGACTAGTTCCCAAGAGACCCAGTACTTC. Encoded protein: CAISESPRTSSQETQYF.

This clone was seen a few times. This sequence joins TRBV15 and TRBJ2-1; D is perhaps TRBD1 (5 bases). The CDR3 totals 15 residues. CDR1 is LNHNV, CDR2 YYDKDF, per germline (reference sequence). V was pared by 4 bases and J by 0 bases, with 10 bases between. The CDR3 DNA is TGTGCCACCAGCACGGACACAAGCTCCTACAATGAGCAGTTCTTC. It yields the protein CATSTDTSSYNEQFF.

The chain employs TRBV4-3 and TRBJ2-2; unclear D gene. Germline assignment: CDR1 LGHNA and CDR2 YSLEER. The CDR3 covers 14 residues. Trimming took 3 bases from V and 3 from J, leaving 8 bases between them. The CDR3 sequence: CASSQWADTGELFF. CDR3 nucleotide sequence: TGCGCCAGCAGCCAGTGGGCCGACACCGGGGAGCTGTTTTTT.

Comments on this clone: A far larger clone is one nucleotide away, so this likely arose from a read error. Other DNA sequences in the sample encode the same CDR3. V usage is TRBV27 and J usage is TRBJ1-2, with 8 bases identical to TRBD1. CDR3 size: 13 residues. The germline V gene encodes CDR1 MNHEY and CDR2 SMNVEV (reference sequence). Trimming at V came to 6 bases and at J to 8 bases, leaving 8 bases not matched to a gene. For the CDR3, the DNA is TGTGCCAGCAGCTTGGCAGGGGGCTGGGGCTACACCTTC. It is translated as CASSLAGGWGYTF.

This clone was counted once. This chain connects TRBV5-4 to TRBJ2-7; no firm D call. The CDR3 covers 14 residues. Per the germline V gene, CDR1 is SGHNT and CDR2 is YYREEE (reference sequence). Trimming took 1 base from V and 6 from J, leaving 14 bases between them. The CDR3 here is CASSLIDTATEQYF. DNA for the CDR3: TGTGCCAGCAGCTTGATAGACACAGCCACCGAGCAGTACTTC.

This sequence joins TRBV7-6 and TRBJ2-1; 8 nucleotides line up with TRBD1. This CDR3 contains 14 residues. Germline CDR1 reads SGHVS; CDR2 reads FNYEAQ. V lost 4 bases to trimming and J lost 5 bases; unmatched junction nucleotides: 4. CDR3 DNA: TGTGCCAGCAGCTCCGGGACAGGACACAATGAGCAGTTCTTC. This encodes CASSSGTGHNEQFF.

The gene calls are TRBV7-6 and TRBJ2-5; 11 bases fit TRBD2. The J call may be wrong; the DNA end is better matched by TRBJ2-7. The germline V gene has CDR1 SGHVS and CDR2 FNYEAQ. This CDR3 comprises 15 residues. The chain's CDR3 is CASSSVAGGDYEQYF. For the CDR3, the DNA is TGTGCCAGCAGCTCCGTAGCGGGGGGGGACTACGAGCAGTACTTC.

This clone counts as large. The V call is TRBV5-1, the J call TRBJ2-7; maybe TRBD2 (5 bases). The germline gives CDR1 SGHRS, CDR2 YFSETQ. The CDR3 sequence is 15 residues long. The V and J ends lost 2 bases and 0 bases respectively, with 12 bases between them. CDR3 sequence reads: CASSFGSYSSYEQYF. The CDR3 bases are TGCGCCAGCAGCTTTGGGAGTTACAGCTCCTACGAGCAGTACTTC.

The sample holds a few counts of this clone. The chain joins TRBV2 to TRBJ1-2, with 7 bases matching TRBD1. V shed 3 bases and J 7 bases; nucleotides not matched to a gene: 2. The germline CDR1 and CDR2 sequences are SNHLY and FYNNEI. CDR3 length: 12 residues. CDR3 bases: TGTGCCAGCAGTGACGACAGGGTTGGCTACACCTTC. Its translation is CASSDDRVGYTF.

This chain connects TRBV27 to TRBJ2-3; 10 nucleotides align to TRBD1. Germline V gene lookup returns CDR1 MNHEY and CDR2 SMNVEV (reference sequence). The length of the CDR3 is 15 residues. Trimming removed 6 bases from V and 4 bases from J; junction bases left unmatched: 7. The DNA of the CDR3 is TGTGCCAGCAGCCCGGGGACAGGGGTTTCAGATACGCAGTATTTT. Translation: CASSPGTGVSDTQYF.

The V call is TRBV28, the J call TRBJ2-3; 10 bases are shared with TRBD1. The CDR3 sequence is 17 residues long. Per the germline V gene, CDR1 is MDHEN and CDR2 is SYDVKM. Trimming at V came to 5 bases and at J to 4 bases, leaving 12 bases not matched to a gene. CDR3 bases: TGTGCCAGCAGTCCCGAAACCGGGACAGGGGTTCCAGATACGCAGTATTTT. This encodes CASSPETGTGVPDTQYF.

This chain connects TRBV7-9 to TRBJ2-5, with D tentatively TRBD2 (6 bases). Trimming cost V 4 bases and J 7 bases, with 31 bases left between them. Per germline, CDR1 SEHNR and CDR2 FQNEAQ (reference sequence). This CDR3 region has 19 residues. For the CDR3, the DNA is TGTGCCAGCAGCTCGCCGGGATCGGGCATTGCGGGATCTTGGGGGACCCAGTACTTC. Protein: CASSSPGSGIAGSWGTQYF.

This clone was counted a few times. The chain couples TRBV7-8 to TRBJ2-7; 7 bases match TRBD2. The ends lost 3 bases at V and 3 bases at J; junction bases unmatched: 5. The CDR3 runs to 14 residues. Per germline, CDR1 SGHVS and CDR2 FQNEAQ. The CDR3 sequence is CASSFGGGVYEQYF. The CDR3 nucleotides are TGTGCCAGCAGCTTTGGGGGAGGGGTCTACGAGCAGTACTTC.

The rearrangement joins TRBV15 to TRBJ2-7; 8 bases agree with TRBD2. The trim removed 0 bases at V and 3 bases at J, leaving 1 base unmatched. This CDR3 contains 14 residues. The germline V gene has CDR1 LNHNV and CDR2 YYDKDF (reference sequence). Here the CDR3 reads CATSRDTSGYEQYF. CDR3 in DNA: TGTGCCACCAGCAGAGATACTAGCGGCTACGAGCAGTACTTC.